This T cell receptor beta chain was documented in a study of fetal regulatory T cell absence and autoimmunity. As for the study in general: IPEX patients had exocrine pancreas autoimmunity without clinical diabetes. Whole-study results and caveats: Pancreas TCRs were oligoclonally enriched versus cord blood, some clones over 80-fold. Cord blood and pancreas showed broadly similar TRB gene family usage. The oligoclonal enrichment was interpreted as supporting antigen-driven pancreatic autoimmunity before birth in IPEX syndrome.

V shed 3 bases, J shed 1 base, and the junction held 3 bases outside the gene matches. The CDR3 has 15 amino acids. Looked up from germline, CDR1 is MGHRA and CDR2 is YSYEKL. TCRdb keeps only in-frame clones here, not all; method: immunoSEQ multiplex PCR. The table records 95,000 to 100,000 clones, less than 80% of them present only once. To note about this clone: What it binds is unknown.

Sequenced material: pancreas tissue. This receptor was taken from a male donor with IPEX syndrome. This rearrangement joins TRBV4-1 to TRBJ1-1; 9 bases are shared with TRBD1. CDR3 amino acids: CASSHGDRENTEAFF. CDR3 nucleotide sequence: TGCGCCAGCAGCCATGGGGACAGGGAGAACACTGAAGCTTTCTTT.